This TCR beta chain derives from a study of OX40 agonist ivuxolimab in advanced cancers. Data came from immunoSEQ multiplex PCR; TCRdb stores just in-frame clones and leaves some out. Here the sample spans roughly 66,000 clones, roughly four fifths being singletons. The CDR3 contains 15 residues. V gave up 2 bases and J gave up 5 bases; unmatched junction bases: 5. Germline V CDR1 and CDR2: SGHTA, FQGNSA. The J gene is TRBJ2-7, the V gene TRBV7-2, with TRBD2 identical over 11 bases. Sequences were derived from CD4+ or CD8+ T cells sorted from blood, sampled in a trial of the OX40 agonist ivuxolimab. This receptor was obtained from an adult with an advanced solid tumor such as melanoma, head and neck, liver or kidney cancer. CDR3 sequence: CASSLTSGSRDEQYF. The CDR3 DNA reads TGTGCCAGCAGCTTAACTAGCGGGAGTAGAGACGAGCAGTACTTC.